The rows below give T cell receptor beta chains drawn from one sample of a study of CD4 and CD8 cells across lung adenocarcinoma regions. TCRdb ran MiXCR on the PCR reads and lists one entry per CDR3 protein. The data hold fewer than 6,500 distinct CDR3 sequences, with approximately 50% observed a single time. Material for sequencing was CD4+ T cells from the center of a lung tumor. The receptors derive from a female donor with lung adenocarcinoma. The CD4 and CD8 labels of this study may be unreliable. The conserved cysteine and the conserved F or W are not part of the CDR3 here. Each record gives: J gene, V gene, CDR3 protein.

j_call: TRBJ2-3
v_call: TRBV10-1
cdr3_aa: ATGGGDQDTQY

j_call: TRBJ2-3
v_call: TRBV28
cdr3_aa: ASKDRDYPDTQY

j_call: TRBJ2-1
v_call: TRBV6-5
cdr3_aa: ASSYSNIGWEETQF

j_call: TRBJ2-3
v_call: TRBV9
cdr3_aa: ASSVRDTQY

j_call: TRBJ2-7
v_call: TRBV7-6
cdr3_aa: ASSSAGSYEQY

j_call: TRBJ2-1
v_call: TRBV27
cdr3_aa: ASSKSSGVRYYNEQF

j_call: TRBJ2-3
v_call: TRBV7-9
cdr3_aa: ASSSFEWLWDKDTQY

j_call: TRBJ2-6
v_call: TRBV5-1
cdr3_aa: ASSPQGGAGANVLT

j_call: NA
v_call: TRBV6-1
cdr3_aa: ASVASGQGRRWVDYEQY

j_call: TRBJ2-3
v_call: TRBV6-1
cdr3_aa: ARGEGGRDQETQY

j_call: TRBJ2-1
v_call: TRBV25-1
cdr3_aa: ASSESRPGRSHDNEQF

j_call: TRBJ2-3
v_call: TRBV10-3
cdr3_aa: AVSTDTQF

j_call: TRBJ2-1
v_call: TRBV30
cdr3_aa: AWSVSNRFLAGDIDEQF

j_call: TRBJ2-6
v_call: TRBV6-4
cdr3_aa: ASSVNGGANVLT

j_call: TRBJ2-3
v_call: TRBV6-4
cdr3_aa: ASSEGGGETDTQY

j_call: TRBJ1-2
v_call: TRBV10-2
cdr3_aa: ASSESAWGLRDNNYGYT

j_call: TRBJ2-1
v_call: TRBV6-5
cdr3_aa: ASSSSPEYNEQF

j_call: TRBJ2-5
v_call: TRBV28
cdr3_aa: ASSRRQGQETQY

j_call: NA
v_call: TRBV6-4
cdr3_aa: ARKLAGGWHEQY

j_call: TRBJ2-3
v_call: TRBV14
cdr3_aa: ASGQAGRDTDTQY

j_call: TRBJ2-3
v_call: TRBV11-2
cdr3_aa: ASSLDGLAGGPGWDTQY

j_call: TRBJ2-1
v_call: TRBV6-1
cdr3_aa: ASRDGTSGNNEQF

j_call: TRBJ2-7
v_call: TRBV11-1
cdr3_aa: ASSSWDRSYEQY

j_call: TRBJ2-5
v_call: TRBV9
cdr3_aa: ASSSQGGGSQETQY

j_call: TRBJ2-4
v_call: TRBV7-8
cdr3_aa: ASSLVESSVAKNIQY

j_call: TRBJ2-4
v_call: TRBV10-1
cdr3_aa: ATGLEATDIQY

j_call: TRBJ2-5
v_call: TRBV11-2
cdr3_aa: ASSPTSGGAETQT

j_call: TRBJ1-2
v_call: TRBV6-2/TRBV6-3
cdr3_aa: ASSYPTGAYGYT

j_call: TRBJ2-3
v_call: TRBV6-4
cdr3_aa: ASSDGQNTDTQY

j_call: TRBJ2-3
v_call: TRBV6-4
cdr3_aa: ASSVGDRDTDTQY

j_call: TRBJ2-7
v_call: TRBV7-2
cdr3_aa: ASSRDRNSYEQY

j_call: NA
v_call: TRBV27
cdr3_aa: ASRRLAGLSEQY

j_call: TRBJ2-3
v_call: TRBV25-1
cdr3_aa: ASGLEGGAQETQY

j_call: TRBJ2-7
v_call: TRBV6-5
cdr3_aa: ASSYSYLDEQY

j_call: NA
v_call: TRBV6-1
cdr3_aa: ASSAGTRSNNTQF

j_call: TRBJ2-1
v_call: TRBV6-8
cdr3_aa: ASGESSGSYNEQF

j_call: TRBJ2-5
v_call: TRBV4-2
cdr3_aa: ASSQAGQIQETQY

j_call: TRBJ2-2
v_call: TRBV27
cdr3_aa: AVVAVNTGELF

j_call: TRBJ2-3
v_call: TRBV27
cdr3_aa: ASSDRADTQY

j_call: TRBJ2-4
v_call: TRBV10-1
cdr3_aa: ASGLGATNTQY

j_call: NA
v_call: TRBV5-1
cdr3_aa: ASSGPTETQY